One sample yielded the 20 T cell receptor beta chains listed below, sequenced in a study of T cell responses to AZD1222 COVID-19 vaccine. Some clones are missing from TCRdb's copy, which holds only in-frame ones; the method was immunoSEQ multiplex PCR. The table shows about 78,000 clones, with roughly nine tenths occurring only once. Material: peripheral blood, obtained 28 days after the second AZD1222 dose. These receptors originate from an adult who received the AZD1222 COVID-19 vaccine.

The gene calls are TRBV14 and TRBJ1-4; D is possibly TRBD1 (6 bases). V was clipped by 0 bases and J by 1 base, with 12 bases between them. The V gene's germline CDR1 is SGHDN and CDR2 FVKESK. The CDR3 loop spans 17 amino acids. The CDR3 loop is CASSQDLQGRTNEKLFF. In DNA form, the CDR3 reads TGTGCCAGCAGCCAAGATTTGCAGGGGCGAACTAATGAAAAACTGTTTTTT.

The chain uses TRBV6-5 and TRBJ2-7; TRBD1 aligns across 9 bases. Germline CDR1 is MNHEY and CDR2 is SVGAGI. Trimming removed 7 bases from V and 2 bases from J; junction bases left unmatched: 3. This CDR3 spans 13 amino acids. CDR3 DNA sequence: TGTGCCAGCACCGGGACAGGGACCTACGAGCAGTACTTC. This codes for CASTGTGTYEQYF.

This chain connects TRBV18 to TRBJ1-1, with D hard to call. Germline CDR1 KGHSH, CDR2 LQKENI. V lost 1 base, J lost 11 bases, and 14 bases lay in between. The length of the CDR3 is 13 residues. The CDR3 sequence is CASSPREPLTAFF. CDR3 sequence (DNA): TGTGCCAGCTCACCACGGGAACCTCTTACTGCTTTCTTT.

This chain links TRBV29-1 with TRBJ1-1; the D gene is possibly TRBD1 (5 bases). With 7 bases removed from V and 2 bases from J, the gap between germline ends came to 11 bases. The CDR3 sequence is 12 residues long. The germline V gene has CDR1 SQVTM and CDR2 ANQGSEA. The chain's CDR3 is CSAFQGNTEAFF. The CDR3 DNA sequence: TGCAGCGCATTTCAGGGTAACACTGAAGCTTTCTTT. Using reference TRBV29-1 and TRBJ1-1 for the parts outside the CDR3, the full variable domain is SAVISQKPSRDICQRGTSLTIQCQVDSQVTMMFWYRQQPGQSLTLIATANQGSEATYESGFVIDKFPISRPNLTFSTLTVSNMSPEDSSIYLCSAFQGNTEAFFGQGTRLTVV.

The rearrangement uses TRBV30 and TRBJ1-3, with 9 bases lining up with TRBD1. The CDR3 extends over 12 amino acids. Germline V gene sequence: CDR1 GTSNPN, CDR2 SVGIG (reference sequence). J lost 11 bases, V lost 5 bases, and 7 bases had no gene match. CDR3 protein: CAWGTGRRAIYF. As DNA, the CDR3 is TGTGCCTGGGGGACAGGGCGCCGGGCCATATATTTT.

CDR3 sequence: CASSSSGTVNTGELFF. In DNA, the CDR3 is TGCGCCAGCAGCAGTTCCGGGACGGTGAACACCGGGGAGCTGTTTTTT. This chain links TRBV5-1 with TRBJ2-2; either TRBD1 or TRBD2 may fit D (5 bases each). Per the germline V gene, CDR1 is SGHRS and CDR2 is YFSETQ. Trimming took 4 bases from V and 1 from J, leaving 14 bases between them. The CDR3 covers 16 residues. Filled out from reference TRBV5-1 and TRBJ2-2, the complete variable domain reads KAGVTQTPRYLIKTRGQQVTLSCSPISGHRSVSWYQQTPGQGLQFLFEYFSETQRNKGNFPGRFSGRQFSNSRSEMNVSTLELGDSALYLCASSSSGTVNTGELFFGEGSRLTVL.

The chain links TRBV25-1 to TRBJ1-3, with a tentative D call TRBD1 (6 bases). The CDR3 is 14 residues long. Between the trimmed V and J ends, which lost 6 bases and 2 bases, there was a span of 11 bases. Germline CDR1 MGHDK, CDR2 SYGVNS. CDR3 in amino acids: CASRQGGTGNTIYF. CDR3 coding DNA: TGTGCCAGCAGGCAAGGGGGTACTGGAAACACCATATATTTT.

The rearrangement joins TRBV27 to TRBJ2-1, with 8 bases lining up with TRBD1. The CDR3 totals 15 residues. Germline-derived CDR1 and CDR2 are MNHEY and SMNVEV (reference sequence). V gave up 6 bases and J gave up 8 bases; unmatched junction bases: 12. The CDR3 is CASSLRTGSRDEQFF. The CDR3 nucleotides are TGTGCCAGCAGCCTTCGGACAGGGTCACGGGATGAGCAGTTCTTC.

This chain joins TRBV19 and TRBJ2-7; 8 nucleotides line up with TRBD1. J lost 3 bases, V lost 5 bases, and 9 bases had no gene match. Germline V gives CDR1 LNHDA, CDR2 SQIVND (reference sequence). The CDR3 sequence is 15 residues long. The CDR3 sequence: CASSLEWTGSYEQYF. CDR3 DNA sequence: TGTGCCAGTAGTTTGGAATGGACAGGGAGCTACGAGCAGTACTTC. Complete variable domain (other parts from reference TRBV19 and TRBJ2-7): DGGITQSPKYLFRKEGQNVTLSCEQNLNHDAMYWYRQDPGQGLRLIYYSQIVNDFQKGDIAEGYSVSREKKESFPLTVTSAQKNPTAFYLCASSLEWTGSYEQYFGPGTRLTVT.

This sequence joins TRBV7-7 and TRBJ2-7, with D hard to call. V lost 5 bases and J 1 base, leaving 12 bases between the germline ends. Germline CDR1 reads SSHAT; CDR2 reads FNYEAQ (reference sequence). This CDR3 has 14 residues. The CDR3 nucleotides are TGTGCCAGCAGCCTATCCGACGGGTCCTACGAGCAGTACTTC. Its translation is CASSLSDGSYEQYF.

V gene TRBV4-1 combines with J gene TRBJ2-2, with D possibly matching TRBD2 (5 bases). The CDR3 sequence is 16 residues long. Germline loops: CDR1 MGHRA, CDR2 YSYEKL. V was cut by 1 base and J by 5 bases, with 14 bases left in between. The CDR3 sequence is CASSQGGGMRTGELFF. The CDR3, as DNA: TGCGCCAGCAGCCAAGGAGGAGGAATGAGGACCGGGGAGCTGTTTTTT.

The chain joins TRBV6-5 to TRBJ1-2; no definite D call. CDR1 is MNHEY, CDR2 SVGAGI, per germline. Trimming removed 2 bases at V and 8 bases at J, with 15 bases between. There are 14 residues in the CDR3. The CDR3, as DNA: TGTGCCAGCAGTTACGTGCGGGCCGACGGGGGCTACACCTTC. As protein: CASSYVRADGGYTF.

The chain couples TRBV7-2 to TRBJ2-1; unclear D gene. Germline assignment: CDR1 SGHTA and CDR2 FQGNSA. The V end was cut by 0 bases, the J end by 6 bases, with 6 bases between. The length of the CDR3 is 13 residues. DNA for the CDR3: TGTGCCAGCAGCTTAGCCTGGGGCAATGAGCAGTTCTTC. Protein sequence: CASSLAWGNEQFF.

The chain carries TRBV7-8 and TRBJ2-5; the match to TRBD1 covers 9 bases. Unmatched junction bases numbered 10, after V lost 5 bases and J lost 3 bases. Germline loops: CDR1 SGHVS, CDR2 FQNEAQ. The CDR3 has 16 amino acids. The CDR3 region is CASSPPRTGAKETQYF. The CDR3, as DNA: TGTGCCAGCAGCCCCCCCAGGACAGGGGCGAAAGAGACCCAGTACTTC.

V usage is TRBV18 and J usage is TRBJ2-2; D possibly corresponds to TRBD1 (5 bases). Trimming removed 3 bases at V and 4 bases at J, with 12 bases between. The CDR3 consists of 15 residues. The germline V gene encodes CDR1 KGHSH and CDR2 LQKENI. CDR3 region: CASSPLGPSTGELFF. The CDR3 DNA reads as TGTGCCAGCTCACCGTTGGGGCCCAGCACCGGGGAGCTGTTTTTT.

The chain couples TRBV21-1 to TRBJ1-5; the listed D gene, TRBD1, was not tested against the DNA. TRBV21-1 is reported as a pseudogene. The CDR3 is 15 amino acids. The CDR3: CASSGTGPEYQPQHF. DNA of the CDR3: TGTGCCAGCAGTGGGACAGGACCCGAATATCAGCCCCAGCATTTT.

Only one count was recorded for this clone. V gene TRBV18 combines with J gene TRBJ1-6; no definite D call. V was cut by 5 bases and J by 7 bases, with 12 bases left in between. The germline CDR1 and CDR2 sequences are KGHSH and LQKENI. This CDR3 has 14 amino acids. CDR3 sequence: CASSRTGQNSPLHF. In DNA, the CDR3 is TGTGCCAGCTCAAGGACGGGTCAAAATTCACCCCTCCACTTT.

This sequence joins TRBV7-8 and TRBJ2-7; D uncertain. V was clipped by 2 bases and J by 0 bases, with 8 bases between them. The CDR3 sequence is 14 residues long. Germline loops: CDR1 SGHVS, CDR2 FQNEAQ. Written as DNA, the CDR3 is TGTGCCAGCAGCTTAAGAAGGACCTCCTACGAGCAGTACTTC. As protein: CASSLRRTSYEQYF.

V and J are TRBV27 and TRBJ2-5; D may be TRBD2 (6 bases). CDR1 is MNHEY and CDR2 is SMNVEV in the germline V gene (reference sequence). CDR3 length: 15 residues. V was pared by 2 bases and J by 5 bases, with 15 bases between. The CDR3 DNA reads TGTGCCAGCAGTTTAAGGGACTGGAGAACGGAGACCCAGTACTTC. This translates into CASSLRDWRTETQYF.

The chain's CDR3 is CASSPTGQGGLYEQFF. Here the CDR3 DNA reads TGCGCCAGCAGCCCCACGGGACAGGGTGGATTATATGAGCAGTTCTTC. The rearrangement uses TRBV4-1 and TRBJ2-1; 9 bases align to TRBD1. Germline loops: CDR1 MGHRA, CDR2 YSYEKL. CDR3 length equals 16 residues. Germline trimming cut 4 bases from V and 8 bases from J; bases unmatched to any gene: 12.